This T cell receptor (beta chain) was recovered during a study of blood T cell repertoires in COVID-19. In the study overall: There were acute and convalescent COVID-19 samples, and they came from the United States, Italy and Spain. Sample material is recorded as cDNA or gDNA derived from T cells, B-cell-depleted T cells, or PBMCs.

V lost 5 bases, J lost 4 bases, and 10 bases stayed unmatched. This CDR3 is 15 amino acids long. Germline CDR1 is SGHAT and CDR2 is FQNNGV. The method was immunoSEQ multiplex PCR; TCRdb's version includes in-frame clones alone and lacks a portion of them. The sample holds roughly 230,000 clones, 80% to 85% seen once. This TCR was sampled from a man aged 35-49 years with acute or convalescent COVID-19. Sequenced material: peripheral blood. The chain has TRBV11-2 and TRBJ1-1, with TRBD1 matching 7 bases. CDR3 bases: TGTGCCAGCAGCATTCAAGGGGGCGGAATCACTGAAGCTTTCTTT. Translated, it gives CASSIQGGGITEAFF.